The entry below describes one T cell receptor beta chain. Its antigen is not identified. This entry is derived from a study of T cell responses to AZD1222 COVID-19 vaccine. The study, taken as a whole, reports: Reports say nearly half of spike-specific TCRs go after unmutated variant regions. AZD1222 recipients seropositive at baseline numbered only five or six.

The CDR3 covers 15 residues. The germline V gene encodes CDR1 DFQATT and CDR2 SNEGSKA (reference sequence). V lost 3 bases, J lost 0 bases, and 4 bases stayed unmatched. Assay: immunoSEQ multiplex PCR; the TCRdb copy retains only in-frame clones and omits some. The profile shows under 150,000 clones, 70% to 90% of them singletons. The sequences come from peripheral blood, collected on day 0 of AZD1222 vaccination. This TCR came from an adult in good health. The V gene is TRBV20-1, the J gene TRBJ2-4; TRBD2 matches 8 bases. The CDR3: CSASRLALAKNIQYF. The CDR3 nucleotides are TGCAGTGCTAGTCGACTAGCGCTAGCCAAAAACATTCAGTACTTC.